The 12 T cell receptor beta chains presented below share a single source sample, sequenced in a study of long-term antiretroviral therapy in people with HIV. They ran version v3.0 of the immunoSEQ assay at survey level. Sequencing was performed with immunoSEQ multiplex PCR; in TCRdb, only in-frame clones are kept and a portion is missing. The sample records 20,000 to 25,000 clones, 82% being singletons. This specimen was unsorted PBMCs, taken 0.2 years after starting antiretroviral therapy. These TCRs come from a woman in her twenties or thirties with HIV.

The genes are TRBV11-3 and TRBJ1-6; D gene uncertain. Trimming cost V 4 bases and J 11 bases, with 6 bases left between them. Germline loops: CDR1 SGHNT, CDR2 YENEEA. The CDR3 has 11 residues. The CDR3 region has the DNA TGTGCCAGCAGCTCCACCCCACCCCTCCACTTT. It specifies CASSSTPPLHF.

The chain couples TRBV11-2 to TRBJ2-2; TRBD1 is a possible D gene (6 bases). Trimming stripped 5 bases from V and 7 bases from J, with 14 bases between. The CDR3 consists of 14 residues. Germline V CDR1 and CDR2: SGHAT, FQNNGV. CDR3 loop: CASSHTTGLGELFF. As DNA, the CDR3 is TGTGCCAGCAGCCACACCACAGGGCTCGGGGAGCTGTTTTTT.

The chain has TRBV5-1 and TRBJ2-5; D is ambiguous. CDR3 size: 12 residues. Germline V lookup: CDR1 SGHRS, CDR2 YFSETQ. With 5 bases removed from V and 2 bases from J, the gap between germline ends came to 7 bases. The CDR3 DNA sequence: TGCGCCAGCAGTCCAGATCAAGAGACCCAGTACTTC. This encodes CASSPDQETQYF.

The V gene is TRBV29-1, the J gene TRBJ2-2; possibly TRBD2 for D (5 bases). Trimming pared 0 bases from V and 3 bases from J, leaving 14 bases between. The CDR3 consists of 16 residues. The germline CDR1 and CDR2 sequences are SQVTM and ANQGSEA. The chain's CDR3 is CSVEDPGFGYTGELFF. DNA of the CDR3: TGCAGCGTTGAAGATCCGGGGTTCGGTTACACCGGGGAGCTGTTTTTT.

This chain connects TRBV6-4 to TRBJ1-1; no firm D call. Germline-derived CDR1 and CDR2 are MRHNA and SNTAGT. V was clipped by 10 bases and J by 3 bases, with 27 bases between them. CDR3 length equals 17 residues. The CDR3 DNA is TGTGCCATCGACTCTAGAGGCCGTTGCAGTTCGCACACTGAAGCTTTCTTT. This translates into CAIDSRGRCSSHTEAFF.

The CDR3 DNA sequence: TGTGCCAGCAGCCGGACAGGGCTCGAGCAGTACGTC. Translating it yields CASSRTGLEQYV. The chain uses TRBV11-2 and TRBJ2-7; 8 bases align to TRBD1. Trimming at V came to 5 bases and at J to 6 bases, leaving 3 bases not matched to a gene. Germline V gene data show CDR1 as SGHAT and CDR2 as FQNNGV. CDR3 length: 12 amino acids.

This rearrangement joins TRBV14 to TRBJ2-7; a weak D match, TRBD2 (5 bases). The V and J ends lost 1 base and 7 bases respectively, with 17 bases between them. Germline CDR1 SGHDN, CDR2 FVKESK. The CDR3 consists of 15 residues. The CDR3 DNA reads TGTGCCAGCAGCCAAGTGGGCAACGGACCGGGAGAGCAGTACTTC. Residues: CASSQVGNGPGEQYF.

The chain links TRBV6-1 to TRBJ1-5; no definite D call. The CDR3 is 14 amino acids. With 0 bases removed from V and 1 base from J, the gap between germline ends came to 4 bases. The germline V gene encodes CDR1 MNHNS and CDR2 SASEGT. The CDR3 coding sequence is TGTGCCAGCAGTGAAGCAGGGAGCAATCAGCCCCAGCATTTT. It codes for CASSEAGSNQPQHF.

The genes are TRBV19 and TRBJ1-1; D not resolved. CDR1 and CDR2 (germline): LNHDA, SQIVND (reference sequence). The germline V and J ends were trimmed by 0 bases and 1 base, with 6 bases remaining between them. The CDR3 has 14 residues. This chain's CDR3 is CASSIDLGNTEAFF. CDR3 nucleotide sequence: TGTGCCAGTAGTATAGACCTAGGGAACACTGAAGCTTTCTTT.

V is TRBV5-1 and J is TRBJ1-1; tentatively, D is TRBD1 (6 bases). The CDR3 has 16 residues. The V end was cut by 3 bases, the J end by 1 base, with 16 bases between. From germline, CDR1 is SGHRS and CDR2 YFSETQ. The CDR3 sequence: CASSYGQTRGNTEAFF. DNA of the CDR3: TGCGCCAGCAGCTACGGACAGACAAGGGGGAACACTGAAGCTTTCTTT.

V and J are TRBV7-8 and TRBJ2-3; D gene ambiguous. V gave up 5 bases and J gave up 2 bases, with 8 bases separating them. The germline V gene encodes CDR1 SGHVS and CDR2 FQNEAQ. The CDR3 sequence is 13 residues long. This CDR3 is CASSLPPTDTQYF. The CDR3 bases are TGTGCCAGCAGCCTTCCCCCCACAGATACGCAGTATTTT.

V gene TRBV5-1 combines with J gene TRBJ2-3; D is undetermined. Germline CDR1 SGHRS, CDR2 YFSETQ. This CDR3 contains 14 residues. Deletions cut 2 bases from V and 1 base from J, with 8 bases between. The CDR3, as DNA: TGCGCCAGCAGCTTTGAAACGCGCACAGATACGCAGTATTTT. Translating it yields CASSFETRTDTQYF.